These 21 T cell receptor beta chains originate from one sample sequenced in a study of a mutant IDH1 vaccine in newly diagnosed glioma. Specified time point: week 35, safety follow-up. Every single dose of the vaccine, 300 ug of mutant IDH1 20-mer peptide, came with topical imiquimod. Measured with immunoSEQ multiplex PCR; TCRdb has only the in-frame clones, and not every one. The profile shows roughly 38,000 clones, 80% to 90% of them singletons. Their antigen targets remain unknown. This material consisted of PBMCs, taken from a glioma patient whose treatment included an IDH1 peptide vaccine. These receptors all stem from a man aged 35-49 years with glioma.

V is TRBV9 and J is TRBJ1-6; 7 nucleotides align to TRBD1. Germline-derived CDR1 and CDR2 are SGDLS and YYNGEE. This CDR3 region has 14 residues. The ends lost 0 bases at V and 9 bases at J; junction bases unmatched: 3. CDR3 protein: CASSVGQGVSPLHF. The CDR3 DNA reads TGTGCCAGCAGCGTAGGGCAGGGGGTTTCACCCCTCCACTTT. Based on the CDR3 plus reference TRBV9 and TRBJ1-6, the full variable domain is DSGVTQTPKHLITATGQRVTLRCSPRSGDLSVYWYQQSLDQGLQFLIQYYNGEERAKGNILERFSAQQFPDLHSELNLSSLELGDSALYFCASSVGQGVSPLHFGNGTRLTVT.

V usage is TRBV18 and J usage is TRBJ1-1, with 8 nucleotides matching TRBD1. The CDR3 totals 13 residues. V gave up 4 bases and J gave up 8 bases; unmatched junction bases: 6. Germline assignment: CDR1 KGHSH and CDR2 LQKENI. The chain's CDR3 is CASSQRQGKEAFF. In nucleotides, the CDR3 is TGTGCCAGCTCACAAAGACAGGGGAAAGAAGCTTTCTTT.

The V call is TRBV7-2, the J call TRBJ2-7; 8 bases are a match to TRBD1. The germline CDR1 and CDR2 sequences are SGHTA and FQGNSA. Trimming cost V 3 bases and J 6 bases; bases outside gene matches: 7. The CDR3 is 14 residues long. The CDR3 coding sequence is TGTGCCAGCAGCTTGGACAGGGTACGCGGCGAGCAGTACTTC. This gives the protein CASSLDRVRGEQYF.

This clone showed up just once. CDR3 region: CASSLGTWTDQPQHF. The DNA of the CDR3 is TGTGCCAGCAGTTTAGGGACCTGGACGGATCAGCCCCAGCATTTT. The gene calls are TRBV28 and TRBJ1-5; TRBD1 might be the D (5 bases). The V gene lost 2 bases and the J gene lost 5 bases, with 13 bases spanning the gap. CDR3 length: 15 amino acids. Germline CDR1 reads MDHEN; CDR2 reads SYDVKM.

The chain joins TRBV7-2 to TRBJ1-1, with 8 bases lining up with TRBD1. The CDR3 totals 13 residues. Per the germline V gene, CDR1 is SGHTA and CDR2 is FQGNSA. Trimming at V came to 7 bases and at J to 4 bases, leaving 5 bases not matched to a gene. The CDR3 nucleotides read TGTGCCAGCACCATGACAGGGGTCACTGAAGCTTTCTTT. The encoded protein is CASTMTGVTEAFF.

The chain has TRBV27 and TRBJ1-5; the D is unclear. The CDR3 totals 14 residues. Per germline, CDR1 MNHEY and CDR2 SMNVEV (reference sequence). Trimming left V 3 bases short and J 6 bases short, with 12 bases between. The CDR3 loop is CASSLGQDIQPQHF. CDR3 coding DNA: TGTGCCAGCAGTTTGGGTCAGGATATTCAGCCCCAGCATTTT.

This clone was counted only a few times. CDR3 sequence reads: CASSLWGDPYEQYV. The CDR3 DNA follows: TGTGCCAGCAGTCTTTGGGGGGACCCCTACGAGCAGTACGTC. V is TRBV6-1 and J is TRBJ2-7; possible D gene TRBD2, 6 bases. The length of the CDR3 is 14 residues. The V end was cut by 5 bases, the J end by 2 bases, with 13 bases between. CDR1 and CDR2 from the germline V gene are MNHNS and SASEGT.

The chain links TRBV5-5 to TRBJ1-6, with D unclear. Germline V gene sequence: CDR1 SGHKS, CDR2 YYEKEE (reference sequence). There are 14 residues in the CDR3. V was cut by 5 bases and J by 6 bases, with 12 bases left in between. CDR3 amino acids: CASRTPTANSPLHF. The CDR3 nucleotides read TGTGCCAGCAGGACACCAACGGCTAATTCACCCCTCCACTTT.

J is TRBJ2-1 and V is TRBV20-1; TRBD1 agrees at 8 bases. With V trimmed by 4 bases and J by 15 bases, 8 bases remained unmatched. Germline loops: CDR1 DFQATT, CDR2 SNEGSKA (reference sequence). The CDR3 extends over 11 amino acids. The DNA of the CDR3 is TGCAGTGCTAAATCAGGGGGCCTGCGGTTCTTC. It codes for CSAKSGGLRFF.

The chain carries TRBV4-3 and TRBJ2-5, with no clear D. The CDR3 is 14 amino acids. Trimming cost V 1 base and J 5 bases, with 11 bases left between them. Germline V CDR1 and CDR2: LGHNA, YSLEER. The CDR3 nucleotides read TGCGCCAGCAGCCAAGTCCAGCTCGGGGAGACCCAGTACTTC. This gives the protein CASSQVQLGETQYF.

V and J are TRBV19 and TRBJ2-7, with TRBD2 as a possible D gene (5 bases). CDR1 is LNHDA, CDR2 SQIVND, per germline (reference sequence). This CDR3 is 14 amino acids long. V lost 5 bases to trimming and J lost 3 bases, with 14 bases between them. CDR3 bases: TGTGCCAGTAGTGTCGGGGTCTCCGGCTACGAGCAGTACTTC. Translating gives CASSVGVSGYEQYF.

The J gene is TRBJ2-3, the V gene TRBV7-3, with 8 positions matching TRBD2. Per the germline V gene, CDR1 is SGHTA and CDR2 is FQGTGA. J was trimmed by 3 bases and V by 1 base; bases with no gene match: 0. The CDR3 loop spans 14 amino acids. CDR3 protein: CASSLIAGTDTQYF. As DNA, the CDR3 is TGTGCCAGCAGCTTAATAGCGGGGACAGATACGCAGTATTTT.

The V gene is TRBV19, the J gene TRBJ2-2, with D unclear. The CDR3 has 13 residues. Germline CDR1 reads LNHDA; CDR2 reads SQIVND (reference sequence). Trimming took off 3 bases at V and 6 bases at J, with 8 bases between the two ends. The CDR3 coding sequence is TGTGCCAGTAGTATGGGCCGTCCCGGGGAGCTGTTTTTT. This codes for CASSMGRPGELFF.

The chain employs TRBV6-4 and TRBJ2-2; TRBD2 might be the D (6 bases). The CDR3 extends over 14 amino acids. V lost 7 bases, J lost 3 bases, and 12 bases lay in between. CDR1 and CDR2 from the germline V gene are MRHNA and SNTAGT. The CDR3 region has the DNA TGTGCCAGCAAGGAGGGATCTGACACCGGGGAGCTGTTTTTT. It yields the protein CASKEGSDTGELFF.

This chain connects TRBV30 to TRBJ2-3; D possibly corresponds to TRBD2 (5 bases). V lost 0 bases and J lost 4, with 11 bases in between. The CDR3 spans 14 residues. Germline V gives CDR1 GTSNPN, CDR2 SVGIG (reference sequence). The CDR3 DNA follows: TGTGCCTGGAGTGTTGGACTCTCTCCAGATACGCAGTATTTT. The encoded protein is CAWSVGLSPDTQYF.

For this clone: A read error may account for a junction end that differs from germline. The rearrangement links TRBV7-7 to TRBJ2-5, with D perhaps being TRBD1 or TRBD2 (6 bases each). The CDR3 extends over 16 amino acids. Germline V gives CDR1 SSHAT, CDR2 FNYEAQ (reference sequence). The CDR3 nucleotides read TGTGCTAGCAGCATGGGGTCGGGGGCAGTCCAAGAGACCCAGTACTTC. Its protein product is CASSMGSGAVQETQYF.

The V and J genes are TRBV5-1 and TRBJ2-3; TRBD2 agrees at 9 bases. With V trimmed by 3 bases and J by 6 bases, 11 bases remained unmatched. The length of the CDR3 is 16 residues. Per the germline V gene, CDR1 is SGHRS and CDR2 is YFSETQ. CDR3 coding DNA: TGCGCCAGCAGCTGGAAGACTAGCGGCGTCCCGGATACGCAGTATTTT. It is translated as CASSWKTSGVPDTQYF.

CDR3 loop: CASRGRGRSDTQYF. The CDR3 DNA is TGTGCCAGCAGAGGCAGGGGGCGGTCAGATACGCAGTATTTT. V usage is TRBV7-8 and J usage is TRBJ2-3, with 8 bases that match TRBD1. CDR3 length equals 14 residues. CDR1 is SGHVS, CDR2 FQNEAQ, per germline. J was trimmed by 4 bases and V by 6 bases; bases with no gene match: 6.

This chain connects TRBV28 to TRBJ2-7; D call uncertain. Germline V gene data show CDR1 as MDHEN and CDR2 as SYDVKM. CDR3 length: 15 residues. Trimming removed 6 bases from V and 0 bases from J, with 15 bases in between. The CDR3 DNA is TGTGCCAGCAGCATCGGGCGCTCCGCCTCCTACGAGCAGTACGTC. This encodes CASSIGRSASYEQYV.

This sequence joins TRBV5-6 and TRBJ2-3; D possibly matches TRBD1 or TRBD2 (5 bases each). Germline V gene lookup returns CDR1 SGHDT and CDR2 YYEEEE. CDR3 length: 13 amino acids. The V end was cut by 2 bases, the J end by 5 bases, with 9 bases between. The CDR3 DNA is TGTGCCAGCAGCTTTCCTGGGGGAGATACGCAGTATTTT. Translating it yields CASSFPGGDTQYF.

The genes are TRBV7-2 and TRBJ1-1; D perhaps matches TRBD1 (5 bases). The V end was cut by 4 bases, the J end by 0 bases, with 18 bases between. The CDR3 runs 17 residues. Per germline, CDR1 SGHTA and CDR2 FQGNSA. CDR3 nucleotides: TGTGCCAGCAGCTCAGGGCAAAGGGGACGGCTGAACACTGAAGCTTTCTTT. The encoded protein is CASSSGQRGRLNTEAFF.